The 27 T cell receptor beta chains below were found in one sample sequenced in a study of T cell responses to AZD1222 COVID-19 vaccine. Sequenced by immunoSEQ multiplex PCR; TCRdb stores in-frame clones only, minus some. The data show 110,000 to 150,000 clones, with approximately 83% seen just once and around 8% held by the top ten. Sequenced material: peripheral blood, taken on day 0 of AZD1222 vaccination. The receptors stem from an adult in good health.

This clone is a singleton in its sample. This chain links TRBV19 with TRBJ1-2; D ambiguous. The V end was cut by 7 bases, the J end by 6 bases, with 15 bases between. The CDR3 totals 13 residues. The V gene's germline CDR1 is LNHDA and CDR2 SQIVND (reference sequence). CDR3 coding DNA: TGTGCCAGTAAAACGTGGACGGAGGATGGCTACACCTTC. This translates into CASKTWTEDGYTF.

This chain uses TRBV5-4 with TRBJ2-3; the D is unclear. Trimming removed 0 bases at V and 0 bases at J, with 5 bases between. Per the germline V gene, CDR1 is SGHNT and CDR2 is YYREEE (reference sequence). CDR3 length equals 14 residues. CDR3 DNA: TGTGCCAGCAGCTTGGATCAGAGCACAGATACGCAGTATTTT. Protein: CASSLDQSTDTQYF.

CDR3 sequence reads: CASSSGVTGELFF. The CDR3 nucleotides are TGTGCCAGCAGCTCGGGGGTCACCGGGGAGCTGTTTTTT. V and J are TRBV12-1 and TRBJ2-2; TRBD2, as called in the table, went unchecked against the DNA. TRBV12-1 is designated a pseudogene. The CDR3 has 13 amino acids.

CDR3 sequence (DNA): TGTGCCAGCAGCTTTGTAGGGACTAGCGGGAGGAGCTCCTACAATGAGCAGTTCTTC. It codes for CASSFVGTSGRSSYNEQFF. V and J are TRBV7-9 and TRBJ2-1; 15 bases fit TRBD2. Germline values: CDR1 SEHNR, CDR2 FQNEAQ (reference sequence). V lost 3 bases, J lost 0 bases, and 6 bases stayed unmatched. The CDR3 contains 19 residues. Full variable domain (missing parts from reference TRBV7-9 and TRBJ2-1): DTGVSQNPRHKITKRGQNVTFRCDPISEHNRLYWYRQTLGQGPEFLTYFQNEAQLEKSRLLSDRFSAERPKGSFSTLEIQRTEQGDSAMYLCASSFVGTSGRSSYNEQFFGPGTRLTVL.

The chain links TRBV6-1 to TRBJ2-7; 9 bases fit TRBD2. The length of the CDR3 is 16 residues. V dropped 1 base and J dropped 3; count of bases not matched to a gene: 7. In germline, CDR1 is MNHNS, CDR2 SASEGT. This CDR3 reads CASSEGQLAGLYEQYF. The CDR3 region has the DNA TGTGCCAGCAGTGAAGGTCAGCTAGCGGGGCTCTACGAGCAGTACTTC.

CDR3 in amino acids: CSVVSPLHF. The CDR3 DNA is TGCAGCGTTGTCTCACCCCTCCACTTT. The chain carries TRBV29-1 and TRBJ1-6; D not resolved. CDR1 SQVTM and CDR2 ANQGSEA come from the germline V gene. The V end lost 4 bases, the J end lost 10 bases, and 2 bases lay between the germline ends. This CDR3 is 9 amino acids long. The entire variable domain, with the rest obtained from reference TRBV29-1 and TRBJ1-6, is as follows: SAVISQKPSRDICQRGTSLTIQCQVDSQVTMMFWYRQQPGQSLTLIATANQGSEATYESGFVIDKFPISRPNLTFSTLTVSNMSPEDSSIYLCSVVSPLHFGNGTRLTVT.

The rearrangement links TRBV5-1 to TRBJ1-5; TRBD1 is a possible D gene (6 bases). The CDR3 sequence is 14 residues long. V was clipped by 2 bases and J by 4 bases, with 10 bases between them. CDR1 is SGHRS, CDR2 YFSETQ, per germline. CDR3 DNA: TGCGCCAGCAGCTTCGGACAGCCAAATCAGCCCCAGCATTTT. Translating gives CASSFGQPNQPQHF.

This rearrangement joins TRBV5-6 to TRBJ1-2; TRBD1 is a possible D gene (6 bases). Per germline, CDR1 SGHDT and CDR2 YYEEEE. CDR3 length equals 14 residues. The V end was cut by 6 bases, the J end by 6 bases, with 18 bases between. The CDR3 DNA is TGTGCCAGCATATTCGTGGGGGGCTCGAATGGCTACACCTTC. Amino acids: CASIFVGGSNGYTF.

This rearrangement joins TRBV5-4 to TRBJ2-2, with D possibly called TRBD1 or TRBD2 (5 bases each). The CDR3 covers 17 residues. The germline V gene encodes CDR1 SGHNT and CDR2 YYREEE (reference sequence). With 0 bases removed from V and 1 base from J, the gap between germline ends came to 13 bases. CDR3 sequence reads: CASSLAGRAGNTGELFF. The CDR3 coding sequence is TGTGCCAGCAGCTTGGCGGGGCGGGCAGGGAACACCGGGGAGCTGTTTTTT.

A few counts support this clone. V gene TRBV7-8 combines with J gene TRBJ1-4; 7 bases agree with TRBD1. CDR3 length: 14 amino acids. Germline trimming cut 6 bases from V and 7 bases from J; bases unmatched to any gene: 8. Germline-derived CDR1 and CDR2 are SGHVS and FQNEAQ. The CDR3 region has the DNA TGTGCCAGCAGGGGCCGGACAGGCGGTGAAAAACTGTTTTTT. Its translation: CASRGRTGGEKLFF.

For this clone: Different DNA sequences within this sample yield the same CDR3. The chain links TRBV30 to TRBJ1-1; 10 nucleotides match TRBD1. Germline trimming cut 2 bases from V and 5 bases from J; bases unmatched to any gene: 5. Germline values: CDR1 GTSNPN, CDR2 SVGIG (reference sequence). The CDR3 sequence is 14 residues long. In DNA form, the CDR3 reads TGTGCCTGGAGTAGGACAGGGGGATGGACTGAAGCTTTCTTT. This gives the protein CAWSRTGGWTEAFF.

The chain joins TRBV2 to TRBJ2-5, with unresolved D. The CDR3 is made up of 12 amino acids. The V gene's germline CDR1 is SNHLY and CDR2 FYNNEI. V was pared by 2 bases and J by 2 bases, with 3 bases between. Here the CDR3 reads CASSERQETQYF. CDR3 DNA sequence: TGTGCCAGCAGTGAACGACAAGAGACCCAGTACTTC.

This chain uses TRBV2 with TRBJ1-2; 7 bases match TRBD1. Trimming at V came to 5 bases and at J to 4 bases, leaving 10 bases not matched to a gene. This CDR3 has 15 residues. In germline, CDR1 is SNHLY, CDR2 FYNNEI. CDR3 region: CASSYTGQDGYGYTF. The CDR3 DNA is TGTGCCAGCAGTTACACTGGACAGGATGGCTATGGCTACACCTTC.

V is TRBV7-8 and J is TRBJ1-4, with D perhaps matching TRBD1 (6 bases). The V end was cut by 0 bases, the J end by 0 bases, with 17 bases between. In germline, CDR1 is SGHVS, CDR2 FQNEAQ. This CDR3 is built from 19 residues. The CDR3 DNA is TGTGCCAGCAGCTTAGCGAGATTTGGACAGTTTGCAACTAATGAAAAACTGTTTTTT. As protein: CASSLARFGQFATNEKLFF. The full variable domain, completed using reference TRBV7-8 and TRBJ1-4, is GAGVSQSPRYKVAKRGQDVALRCDPISGHVSLFWYQQALGQGPEFLTYFQNEAQLDKSGLPSDRFFAERPEGSVSTLKIQRTQQEDSAVYLCASSLARFGQFATNEKLFFGSGTQLSVL.

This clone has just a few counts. CDR3 residues: CASSFGQGTEKLFF. CDR3 coding DNA: TGTGCCAGCAGCTTCGGACAGGGGACTGAAAAACTGTTTTTT. The rearrangement links TRBV7-2 to TRBJ1-4; 9 bases are shared with TRBD1. The germline V gene encodes CDR1 SGHTA and CDR2 FQGNSA. The CDR3 consists of 14 residues. With 3 bases clipped from V and 7 bases from J, the junction kept 3 bases outside the gene matches. The whole variable domain, remainder taken from reference TRBV7-2 and TRBJ1-4, is GAGVSQSPSNKVTEKGKDVELRCDPISGHTALYWYRQSLGQGLEFLIYFQGNSAPDKSGLPSDRFSAERTGGSVSTLTIQRTQQEDSAVYLCASSFGQGTEKLFFGSGTQLSVL.

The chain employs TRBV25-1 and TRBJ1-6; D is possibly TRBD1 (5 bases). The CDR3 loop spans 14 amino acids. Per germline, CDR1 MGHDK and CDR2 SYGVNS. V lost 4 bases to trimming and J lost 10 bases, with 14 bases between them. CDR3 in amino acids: CASSAGGGWSPLHF. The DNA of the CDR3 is TGTGCCAGCAGTGCCGGGGGGGGGTGGTCACCCCTCCACTTT.

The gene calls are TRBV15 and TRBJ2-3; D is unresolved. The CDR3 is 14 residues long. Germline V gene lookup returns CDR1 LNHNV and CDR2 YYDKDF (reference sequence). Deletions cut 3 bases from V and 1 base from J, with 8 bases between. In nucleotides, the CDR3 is TGTGCCACCAGCAGTGACTTCCGCACAGATACGCAGTATTTT. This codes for CATSSDFRTDTQYF.

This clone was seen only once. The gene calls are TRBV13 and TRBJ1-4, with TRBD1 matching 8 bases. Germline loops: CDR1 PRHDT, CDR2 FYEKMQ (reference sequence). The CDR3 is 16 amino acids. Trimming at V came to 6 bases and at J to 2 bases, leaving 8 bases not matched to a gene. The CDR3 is CASRDDRGATNEKLFF. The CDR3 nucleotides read TGTGCCAGCAGGGACGACAGGGGAGCCACTAATGAAAAACTGTTTTTT.

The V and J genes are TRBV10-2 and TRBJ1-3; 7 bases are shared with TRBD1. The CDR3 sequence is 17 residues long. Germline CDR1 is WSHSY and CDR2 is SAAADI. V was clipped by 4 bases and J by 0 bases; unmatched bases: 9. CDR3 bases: TGCGCCAGCAGTGTGACAGGGTCAGATAGCTCTGGAAACACCATATATTTT. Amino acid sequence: CASSVTGSDSSGNTIYF.

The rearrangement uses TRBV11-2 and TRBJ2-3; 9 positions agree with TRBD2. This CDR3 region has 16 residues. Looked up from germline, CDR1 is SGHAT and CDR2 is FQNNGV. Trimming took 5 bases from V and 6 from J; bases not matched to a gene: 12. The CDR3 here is CASSRPPGTSMDTQYF. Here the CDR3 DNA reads TGTGCCAGCAGCCGCCCCCCCGGGACTAGCATGGATACGCAGTATTTT.

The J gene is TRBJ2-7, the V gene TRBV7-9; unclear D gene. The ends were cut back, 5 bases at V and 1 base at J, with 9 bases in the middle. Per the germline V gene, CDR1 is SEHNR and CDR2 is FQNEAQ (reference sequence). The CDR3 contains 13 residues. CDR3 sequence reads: CASSPSGSYEQYF. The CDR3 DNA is TGTGCCAGCAGCCCAAGTGGTTCCTACGAGCAGTACTTC.

The CDR3 region has the DNA TGCAGCGTTGCAGCGGGTGGTAGGTACGAGCAGTACTTC. Translation: CSVAAGGRYEQYF. V is TRBV29-1 and J is TRBJ2-7; TRBD2 might be the D (6 bases). V dropped 4 bases and J dropped 4 bases, with 14 bases sitting between them. The CDR3 runs to 13 residues. Germline CDR1 reads SQVTM; CDR2 reads ANQGSEA.

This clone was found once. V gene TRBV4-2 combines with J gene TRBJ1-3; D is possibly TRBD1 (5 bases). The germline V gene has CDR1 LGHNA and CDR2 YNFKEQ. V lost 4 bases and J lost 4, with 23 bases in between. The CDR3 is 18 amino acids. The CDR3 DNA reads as TGTGCCAGCAGCCCCTACACGGGGGGGGTAGATGCCGGAAACACCATATATTTT. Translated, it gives CASSPYTGGVDAGNTIYF.

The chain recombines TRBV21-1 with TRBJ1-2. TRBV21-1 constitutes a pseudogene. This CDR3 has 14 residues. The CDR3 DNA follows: TGTGCCAGCAGCGTGGAGGGGGGCGGATATGGCTACACCTTC. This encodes CASSVEGGGYGYTF.

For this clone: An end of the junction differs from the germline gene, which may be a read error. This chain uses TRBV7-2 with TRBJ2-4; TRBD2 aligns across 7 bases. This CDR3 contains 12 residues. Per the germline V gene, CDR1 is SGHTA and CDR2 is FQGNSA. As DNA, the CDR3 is TGTGCCAGCAGCTTATCAGCGGGGAAAGCTGTCTTC. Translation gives CASSLSAGKAVF.

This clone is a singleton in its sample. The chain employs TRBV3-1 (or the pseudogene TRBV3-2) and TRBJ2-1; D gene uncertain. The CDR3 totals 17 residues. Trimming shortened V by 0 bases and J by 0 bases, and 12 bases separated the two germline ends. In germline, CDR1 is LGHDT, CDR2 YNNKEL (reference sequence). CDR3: CASSQDIPLFSYNEQFF. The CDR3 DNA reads TGTGCCAGCAGCCAAGATATACCGCTATTCTCCTACAATGAGCAGTTCTTC.

CDR3 sequence: CASSSHRDRGYGYTF. The CDR3 nucleotides are TGCGCCAGCAGCTCGCACCGGGACAGGGGGTATGGCTACACCTTC. This chain joins TRBV5-1 and TRBJ1-2, with 11 positions matching TRBD1. The germline CDR1 and CDR2 sequences are SGHRS and YFSETQ. CDR3 size: 15 residues. The V and J ends lost 3 bases and 5 bases, in that order; junction bases with no gene match: 6.